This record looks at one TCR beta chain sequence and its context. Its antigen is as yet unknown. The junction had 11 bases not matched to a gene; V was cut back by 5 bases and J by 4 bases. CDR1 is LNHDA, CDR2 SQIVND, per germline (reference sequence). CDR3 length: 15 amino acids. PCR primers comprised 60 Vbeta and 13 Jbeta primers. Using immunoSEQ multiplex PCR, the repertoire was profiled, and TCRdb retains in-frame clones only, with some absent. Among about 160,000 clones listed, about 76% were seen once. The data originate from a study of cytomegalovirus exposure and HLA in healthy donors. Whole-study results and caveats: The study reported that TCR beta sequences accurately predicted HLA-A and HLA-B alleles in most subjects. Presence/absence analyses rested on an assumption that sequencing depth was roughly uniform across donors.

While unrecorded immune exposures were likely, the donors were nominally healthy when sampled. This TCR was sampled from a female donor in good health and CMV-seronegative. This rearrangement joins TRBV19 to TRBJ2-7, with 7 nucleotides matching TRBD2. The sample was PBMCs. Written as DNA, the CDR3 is TGTGCCAGTAGTCCCGGCACCCGGGGACTATACGAGCAGTACTTC. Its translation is CASSPGTRGLYEQYF.